Sequencing of this TCR beta chain was carried out in a study of blood T cell repertoires in COVID-19. About the study: The study drew acute and convalescent COVID-19 samples from the United States, Italy and Spain. Nucleic acid was either cDNA or gDNA, and it came from T cells, B-cell-depleted T cells, or PBMCs.

Trimming removed 8 bases from V and 0 bases from J, with 7 bases in between. The CDR3 spans 12 residues. Germline V gene data show CDR1 as SNHLY and CDR2 as FYNNEI. Per the original methods: How many nucleated cells were present was estimated from reference gene primer amplification. TCRdb keeps only in-frame clones here, not all; method: immunoSEQ multiplex PCR. The V and J calls and clone size were taken over from that table, and D and trimming were inferred from the DNA. Among 240,000 or so clones listed, approximately 83% were seen once. Sequencing was done on a sample of peripheral blood. This chain connects TRBV2 to TRBJ2-5; D perhaps matches TRBD1 (5 bases). This clonotype was sampled from a man between 25 and 39 years old who had recovered from COVID-19. The CDR3 nucleotides are TGTGCCAGCCGCAGGGACCAAGAGACCCAGTACTTC. It translates to CASRRDQETQYF.